The entry below gives a single T cell receptor (beta chain) sequence along with its context. What it binds is not known. The sample comes from a study of cytomegalovirus exposure and HLA in healthy donors. PCR was performed using 60 Vbeta and 13 Jbeta primers. Sequencing used immunoSEQ multiplex PCR; TCRdb keeps in-frame clones, though not all of them. The repertoire includes about 180,000 clones, about 80% of them detected once, and 3.7% sits in the top ten. Study-wide results and limits: V segments that were indistinguishable, TRBV6-2 and TRBV6-3 among them, were omitted from analysis. Judged likely to be a sequencing artifact was a cluster of highly shared sequence variants.

With 5 bases clipped from V and 1 base from J, the junction kept 7 bases outside the gene matches. The germline CDR1 and CDR2 sequences are MDHEN and SYDVKM. CDR3 length: 15 residues. V usage is TRBV28 and J usage is TRBJ2-5, with 7 bases aligning to TRBD1. This TCR came from a woman aged 60 to 75 in good health and CMV-seropositive. The sample taken for sequencing was PBMCs. CDR3 amino acids: CASSPDRDIQETQYF. DNA of the CDR3: TGTGCCAGCAGTCCCGACAGGGACATCCAAGAGACCCAGTACTTC. Full variable domain (remainder filled in from reference TRBV28 and TRBJ2-5): DVKVTQSSRYLVKRTGEKVFLECVQDMDHENMFWYRQDPGLGLRLIYFSYDVKMKEKGDIPEGYSVSREKKERFSLILESASTNQTSMYLCASSPDRDIQETQYFGPGTRLLVL.